The next 10 T cell receptor beta chains were all read from a single sample in a study of ipilimumab plus nivolumab after autologous stem cell transplantation. Generated by immunoSEQ multiplex PCR, the TCRdb table keeps only in-frame clones and is missing some. The data contain fewer than 15,000 clones, 73% of them singletons. This material consisted of PBMCs, taken in a trial of ipilimumab plus nivolumab as post-transplant consolidation. The origin of the receptors is a male donor with diffuse large B-cell lymphoma.

The chain couples TRBV27 to TRBJ2-1; 10 positions agree with TRBD2. The length of the CDR3 is 15 residues. Looked up from germline, CDR1 is MNHEY and CDR2 is SMNVEV (reference sequence). V trimming: 9 bases; J trimming: 7 bases; junction bases outside the gene matches: 12. CDR3 region: CARNNTSGEGNEQFF. CDR3 coding DNA: TGTGCCAGAAATAACACTAGCGGGGAGGGGAATGAGCAGTTCTTC.

J is TRBJ2-7 and V is TRBV5-4; 8 bases fit TRBD1. Losses at the gene ends were 5 bases for V and 2 bases for J; bases not matched to a gene: 6. Germline V gene sequence: CDR1 SGHNT, CDR2 YYREEE (reference sequence). The CDR3 spans 14 residues. The CDR3 loop is CASRLTGATYEQYF. The CDR3 DNA reads TGTGCCAGCAGACTGACAGGGGCGACCTACGAGCAGTACTTC.

The rearrangement joins TRBV27 to TRBJ2-1; perhaps TRBD2 as D (7 bases). Germline-derived CDR1 and CDR2 are MNHEY and SMNVEV (reference sequence). The V and J ends lost 2 bases and 5 bases respectively, with 22 bases between them. The CDR3 runs 18 residues. The CDR3 DNA reads as TGTGCCAGCAGTTTACGGAGTATTGGACTAGGGGGTCACAATGAGCAGTTCTTC. Residues: CASSLRSIGLGGHNEQFF.

The J gene is TRBJ2-3, the V gene TRBV30; D perhaps matches TRBD2 (5 bases). This CDR3 has 16 residues. Germline CDR1 and CDR2: GTSNPN and SVGIG (reference sequence). The V gene lost 0 bases and the J gene lost 6 bases, with 19 bases spanning the gap. As DNA, the CDR3 is TGTGCCTGGAGTGTAAGTGTTAGTTCCCCGGGGGATACGCAGTATTTT. Its translation: CAWSVSVSSPGDTQYF.

The V gene is TRBV27, the J gene TRBJ2-5; perhaps TRBD2 as D (6 bases). This CDR3 contains 14 residues. Germline V CDR1 and CDR2: MNHEY, SMNVEV (reference sequence). The V end lost 2 bases, the J end lost 7 bases, and 14 bases lay between the germline ends. CDR3 bases: TGTGCCAGCAGTTTAATGCGTCTGGAGGGGACCCAGTACTTC. Encoded protein: CASSLMRLEGTQYF.

A word on this clone: Other DNA sequences in this specimen translate into the identical CDR3. The genes are TRBV2 and TRBJ1-5; D is ambiguous. This CDR3 comprises 14 residues. CDR1 SNHLY and CDR2 FYNNEI come from the germline V gene. V shed 8 bases and J shed 1 base, with 12 bases lying between them. This CDR3 is CASGRLRSNQPQHF. The CDR3 region has the DNA TGTGCCAGCGGGCGGCTGAGGAGCAATCAGCCCCAGCATTTT.

The V and J genes are TRBV19 and TRBJ2-3, with TRBD2 as a possible D gene (5 bases). V lost 5 bases, J lost 2 bases, and 14 bases lay in between. CDR3 length: 15 residues. CDR1 and CDR2 (germline): LNHDA, SQIVND (reference sequence). The CDR3 bases are TGTGCCAGTAGTGAAACAGCGGCCAACACAGATACGCAGTATTTT. Protein product: CASSETAANTDTQYF.

The rearrangement joins TRBV29-1 to TRBJ1-4; TRBD1 might be the D (6 bases). The V and J ends lost 5 bases and 0 bases respectively, with 13 bases between them. The CDR3 extends over 15 amino acids. The V gene's germline CDR1 is SQVTM and CDR2 ANQGSEA. The CDR3 nucleotides are TGCAGCGTTACAGGGTACTCTGCAACTAATGAAAAACTGTTTTTT. As protein: CSVTGYSATNEKLFF.

This clone was counted a few times. The chain's CDR3 is CEEGRGHGYTF. The DNA for the CDR3 is TGTGAAGAAGGGAGGGGTCACGGCTACACCTTC. The chain uses TRBV2 and TRBJ1-2, with D possibly TRBD1 on 5 matching bases. The length of the CDR3 is 11 residues. The germline V gene encodes CDR1 SNHLY and CDR2 FYNNEI. The full variable domain, completed using reference TRBV2 and TRBJ1-2, is EPEVTQTPSHQVTQMGQEVILRCVPISNHLYFYWYRQILGQKVEFLVSFYNNEISEKSEIFDDQFSVERPDGSNFTLKIRSTKLEDSAMYFCEEGRGHGYTFGSGTRLTVV.

Comment on this clone: Other nucleotide sequences from this sample produce the same CDR3. The rearrangement joins TRBV30 to TRBJ2-5; D is unresolved. CDR3 size: 12 residues. Germline CDR1 and CDR2: GTSNPN and SVGIG (reference sequence). Trimming took 0 bases from V and 5 from J, leaving 7 bases between them. The CDR3 protein is CAWSVTVETQYF. The CDR3 DNA sequence: TGTGCCTGGAGTGTGACTGTGGAGACCCAGTACTTC.